These 30 T cell receptor beta chains were all obtained from the same sample, sequenced in a study of blood T cell repertoires in COVID-19. Here immunoSEQ multiplex PCR was the method, and the copy in TCRdb shows in-frame clones only, minus some. This sample has 30,000 to 40,000 clones, with approximately 80% found just once. What was sequenced was peripheral blood. The receptors shown here come from an elderly man with acute or convalescent COVID-19.

The V call is TRBV2, the J call TRBJ1-4, with TRBD1 identical over 7 bases. Germline V gene data show CDR1 as SNHLY and CDR2 as FYNNEI. V shed 9 bases, J shed 4 bases, and the junction held 11 bases outside the gene matches. The CDR3 sequence is 15 residues long. Here the CDR3 reads CASKRKGTDNEKLFF. CDR3 DNA sequence: TGTGCCAGTAAAAGGAAGGGGACAGATAATGAAAAACTGTTTTTT.

V is TRBV7-6 and J is TRBJ2-5; TRBD1 aligns across 7 bases. With V trimmed by 5 bases and J by 4 bases, 7 bases remained unmatched. The CDR3 length is 14 residues. Per the germline V gene, CDR1 is SGHVS and CDR2 is FNYEAQ. The CDR3 here is CASSRNRGIETQYF. The DNA of the CDR3 is TGTGCCAGCAGCCGGAACAGGGGAATAGAGACCCAGTACTTC. The full variable domain, its missing parts supplied by reference TRBV7-6 and TRBJ2-5, is GAGVSQSPRYKVTKRGQDVALRCDPISGHVSLYWYRQALGQGPEFLTYFNYEAQQDKSGLPNDRFSAERPEGSISTLTIQRTEQRDSAMYRCASSRNRGIETQYFGPGTRLLVL.

The chain uses TRBV5-1 and TRBJ2-1; D ambiguous. CDR1 and CDR2 from the germline V gene are SGHRS and YFSETQ. V gave up 7 bases and J gave up 0 bases, with 8 bases separating them. The CDR3 runs to 13 residues. The DNA for the CDR3 is TGCGCCAGCTCCACGAGCTCCTACAATGAGCAGTTCTTC. Protein product: CASSTSSYNEQFF.

This sequence joins TRBV9 and TRBJ1-2, with TRBD1 identical over 7 bases. The length of the CDR3 is 14 residues. Germline V gene sequence: CDR1 SGDLS, CDR2 YYNGEE. The V segment lost 1 base and the J segment 2 bases; nucleotides outside the gene matches: 2. The CDR3 is CASSVLDRNYGYTF. In DNA, the CDR3 is TGTGCCAGCAGCGTATTGGACAGGAACTATGGCTACACCTTC. The whole variable domain, filled in from reference TRBV9 and TRBJ1-2, reads DSGVTQTPKHLITATGQRVTLRCSPRSGDLSVYWYQQSLDQGLQFLIQYYNGEERAKGNILERFSAQQFPDLHSELNLSSLELGDSALYFCASSVLDRNYGYTFGSGTRLTVV.

The chain links TRBV5-5 to TRBJ2-3; 9 nucleotides agree with TRBD1. CDR1 is SGHKS, CDR2 YYEKEE, per germline (reference sequence). The junction had 6 bases not matched to a gene; V was cut back by 4 bases and J by 6 bases. The CDR3 is made up of 14 amino acids. The CDR3: CASSLGQGVDTQYF. DNA for the CDR3: TGTGCCAGCAGCCTGGGACAGGGTGTGGATACGCAGTATTTT.

V gene TRBV19 combines with J gene TRBJ1-3; D remains unclear. Deletions cut 3 bases from V and 4 bases from J, with 7 bases between. The CDR3 extends over 13 amino acids. Germline CDR1 is LNHDA and CDR2 is SQIVND (reference sequence). The CDR3 reads CASSMIEGNTIYF. CDR3 nucleotides: TGTGCCAGTAGTATGATAGAAGGAAACACCATATATTTT.

This clone has at least ten counts. The V call is TRBV27, the J call TRBJ1-4, with 11 bases aligning to TRBD1. The CDR3 totals 16 residues. Unmatched junction bases numbered 9, after V lost 6 bases and J lost 6 bases. The V gene's germline CDR1 is MNHEY and CDR2 SMNVEV (reference sequence). The CDR3 sequence: CASRPPGQGGHEKLFF. Here the CDR3 DNA reads TGTGCCAGCAGGCCCCCGGGACAGGGGGGGCATGAAAAACTGTTTTTT.

Only one count was recorded for this clone. This chain links TRBV9 with TRBJ2-2; no reliable D call. The germline V and J ends were trimmed by 2 bases and 4 bases, with 12 bases remaining between them. The CDR3 has 15 residues. Germline-derived CDR1 and CDR2 are SGDLS and YYNGEE. In nucleotides, the CDR3 is TGTGCCAGCAGCGTTCTAGTGGAGATCACCGGGGAGCTGTTTTTT. Its translation is CASSVLVEITGELFF.

This clone was detected only a few times. The CDR3 loop is CASSGPGLAIRNEQFF. The DNA of the CDR3 is TGTGCCAGCAGTGGACCGGGACTAGCGATCCGTAATGAGCAGTTCTTC. The V and J genes are TRBV6-6 and TRBJ2-1; 10 bases are shared with TRBD2. Trimming at V came to 5 bases and at J to 7 bases, leaving 11 bases not matched to a gene. CDR3 length: 16 amino acids. Germline V gene data show CDR1 as MNHNY and CDR2 as SVGAGI (reference sequence).

J is TRBJ2-2 and V is TRBV6-1; TRBD1 aligns across 7 bases. This CDR3 is 18 amino acids long. Trimming at V came to 3 bases and at J to 6 bases, leaving 16 bases not matched to a gene. Germline V lookup: CDR1 MNHNS, CDR2 SASEGT. The CDR3 sequence: CASSEALTGSKDSGELFF. In nucleotides, the CDR3 is TGTGCCAGCAGTGAGGCCCTGACAGGGAGTAAGGACTCCGGGGAGCTGTTTTTT.

V usage is TRBV12-5 and J usage is TRBJ2-3; TRBD1 might be the D (6 bases). Looked up from germline, CDR1 is LGHNT and CDR2 is FRNRAP. CDR3 length: 14 residues. V was cut by 7 bases and J by 2 bases, with 13 bases left in between. The CDR3 DNA follows: TGTGCTAGTGAGGGGACAACTTACACAGATACGCAGTATTTT. Protein: CASEGTTYTDTQYF.

A remark on this clone: Germline and junction disagree at one end, which may indicate a read error. This chain links TRBV7-7 with TRBJ2-2; the D gene is possibly TRBD1 (5 bases). Germline-derived CDR1 and CDR2 are SSHAT and FNYEAQ (reference sequence). CDR3 length: 14 amino acids. CDR3 residues: CASSLSGQSGELFF. CDR3 coding DNA: TGTGCTAGCAGCTTGTCAGGACAATCCGGGGAGCTGTTTTTT. The full variable domain, its missing parts supplied by reference TRBV7-7 and TRBJ2-2, is GAGVSQSPRYKVTKRGQDVTLRCDPISSHATLYWYQQALGQGPEFLTYFNYEAQPDKSGLPSDRFSAERPEGSISTLTIQRTEQRDSAMYRCASSLSGQSGELFFGEGSRLTVL.

This clone appeared a single time. V usage is TRBV13 and J usage is TRBJ1-6; D remains ambiguous. V was clipped by 5 bases and J by 5 bases, with 13 bases between them. Per the germline V gene, CDR1 is PRHDT and CDR2 is FYEKMQ (reference sequence). The CDR3 is 15 amino acids. This CDR3 is CASSPKRQNNSPLHF. In nucleotides, the CDR3 is TGTGCCAGCAGCCCAAAGCGGCAGAATAATTCACCCCTCCACTTT.

V and J are TRBV24-1 and TRBJ1-5; no firm D call. The CDR3 spans 15 residues. Germline V lookup: CDR1 KGHDR, CDR2 SFDVKD. Trimming shortened V by 5 bases and J by 4 bases, and 14 bases separated the two germline ends. CDR3 bases: TGTGCCACCAGTGCTCCGCTTACCAGGAATCAGCCCCAGCATTTT. Translating it yields CATSAPLTRNQPQHF.

The chain uses TRBV18 and TRBJ1-5; 9 bases fit TRBD1. V shed 3 bases and J 6 bases; nucleotides not matched to a gene: 6. The CDR3 has 15 amino acids. CDR1 and CDR2 from the germline V gene are KGHSH and LQKENI. CDR3 nucleotides: TGTGCCAGCTCACCTCCGGGGACAGGGTCTCAGCCCCAGCATTTT. It is translated as CASSPPGTGSQPQHF. Based on the CDR3 plus reference TRBV18 and TRBJ1-5, the full variable domain is NAGVMQNPRHLVRRRGQEARLRCSPMKGHSHVYWYRQLPEEGLKFMVYLQKENIIDESGMPKERFSAEFPKEGPSILRIQQVVRGDSAAYFCASSPPGTGSQPQHFGDGTRLSIL.

The CDR3 sequence: CASSPDRGHYEQYF. CDR3 sequence (DNA): TGTGCCAGCTCACCGGACAGGGGGCACTACGAGCAGTACTTC. The chain recombines TRBV18 with TRBJ2-7; 11 nucleotides agree with TRBD1. After removal of 3 bases from V and 3 bases from J, the junction contained 1 base not matched to a gene. CDR1 and CDR2 (germline): KGHSH, LQKENI. The CDR3 totals 14 residues. The full variable domain, rest sourced from reference TRBV18 and TRBJ2-7, is NAGVMQNPRHLVRRRGQEARLRCSPMKGHSHVYWYRQLPEEGLKFMVYLQKENIIDESGMPKERFSAEFPKEGPSILRIQQVVRGDSAAYFCASSPDRGHYEQYFGPGTRLTVT.

The chain uses TRBV2 and TRBJ2-2, with D unclear. Trimming took off 6 bases at V and 5 bases at J, with 4 bases between the two ends. Germline lookup yields CDR1 SNHLY and CDR2 FYNNEI. This CDR3 spans 11 amino acids. CDR3 DNA sequence: TGTGCCAGCAGGGAGACCGGGGAGCTGTTTTTT. Its protein is CASRETGELFF.

As DNA, the CDR3 is TGCGCCAGCAGCTTGGGGACTACCACAGATACGCAGTATTTT. It specifies CASSLGTTTDTQYF. This chain connects TRBV5-1 to TRBJ2-3; possible D gene TRBD2, 6 bases. CDR1 SGHRS and CDR2 YFSETQ come from the germline V gene. This CDR3 spans 14 amino acids. V gave up 0 bases and J gave up 2 bases, with 7 bases separating them.

The CDR3 region has the DNA TGTGCCAGCAGCCAACAGGAGAACACTGAAGCTTTCTTT. It yields the protein CASSQQENTEAFF. The chain joins TRBV7-3 to TRBJ1-1, with D perhaps TRBD1 (5 bases). V shed 5 bases and J shed 1 base, with 8 bases lying between them. This CDR3 comprises 13 residues. CDR1 is SGHTA and CDR2 is FQGTGA in the germline V gene.

The chain employs TRBV4-1 and TRBJ1-1; D is perhaps TRBD1 (6 bases). Trimming left V 0 bases short and J 3 bases short, with 14 bases between. There are 16 residues in the CDR3. CDR1 is MGHRA, CDR2 YSYEKL, per germline. CDR3 sequence: CASSQEGRGRDTEAFF. The CDR3 region has the DNA TGCGCCAGCAGCCAAGAAGGCAGGGGTAGGGACACTGAAGCTTTCTTT.

This chain uses TRBV30 with TRBJ2-1; maybe TRBD1 (5 bases). Between the trimmed V and J ends, which lost 3 bases and 0 bases, there was a span of 6 bases. CDR1 and CDR2 from the germline V gene are GTSNPN and SVGIG (reference sequence). The CDR3 has 13 amino acids. DNA for the CDR3: TGTGCCTGGAGCCAGGGCTCCTACAATGAGCAGTTCTTC. Its translation is CAWSQGSYNEQFF.

This clone was recorded only once. This chain uses TRBV3-1 (or the pseudogene TRBV3-2) with TRBJ2-3; TRBD2 matches 7 bases. Germline trimming cut 0 bases from V and 6 bases from J; bases unmatched to any gene: 9. Looked up from germline, CDR1 is LGHDT and CDR2 is YNNKEL (reference sequence). CDR3 length: 16 residues. The CDR3 here is CASSQDREDQRDTQYF. In nucleotides, the CDR3 is TGTGCCAGCAGCCAAGATCGGGAGGATCAGCGCGATACGCAGTATTTT.

This clone came up once. The chain employs TRBV29-1 and TRBJ2-7; TRBD1 matches 10 bases. The CDR3 sequence is 14 residues long. The germline CDR1 and CDR2 sequences are SQVTM and ANQGSEA. The J segment lost 7 bases and the V segment lost 4 bases, leaving 10 bases of the junction unmatched. CDR3 sequence: CSVGWGQGRQEQYF. CDR3 coding DNA: TGCAGCGTTGGGTGGGGACAGGGGCGTCAAGAGCAGTACTTC.

This clone was seen once. This sequence joins TRBV5-8 and TRBJ1-2; weak D call: TRBD1 (5 bases). Germline CDR1 is SGHTS and CDR2 is YDEGEE. This CDR3 spans 14 amino acids. The V end was cut by 5 bases, the J end by 2 bases, with 13 bases between. This chain's CDR3 is CASRWGPGNYGYTF. CDR3 sequence (DNA): TGTGCCAGCAGATGGGGCCCAGGGAACTATGGCTACACCTTC.

The chain employs TRBV27 and TRBJ2-7, with 10 positions matching TRBD2. J gave up 6 bases and V 3 bases, and 2 bases lay outside the gene matches. Germline V gives CDR1 MNHEY, CDR2 SMNVEV (reference sequence). The CDR3 sequence is 13 residues long. CDR3 nucleotide sequence: TGTGCCAGCAGTTTTAGCGGGGGGCTCGAGCAGTACTTC. Its protein product is CASSFSGGLEQYF.

This chain uses TRBV6-4 with TRBJ2-7; TRBD1 matches at 8 bases. The germline V gene encodes CDR1 MRHNA and CDR2 SNTAGT. CDR3 length: 18 amino acids. The trim removed 4 bases at V and 0 bases at J, leaving 14 bases unmatched. The CDR3 bases are TGTGCCAGCAGTGTGCGGGACAGGCATAGTCCGAGCTCCTACGAGCAGTACTTC. Translation gives CASSVRDRHSPSSYEQYF.

In its sample, this clone was seen a few times. The rearrangement joins TRBV7-6 to TRBJ2-1; 7 bases agree with TRBD2. The CDR3 totals 19 residues. Trimming cost V 5 bases and J 0 bases; bases outside gene matches: 16. CDR1 is SGHVS and CDR2 is FNYEAQ in the germline V gene. The DNA of the CDR3 is TGTGCCAGCAGCGTGGATGGCGGGAGACCGTTGGGCTCCTACAATGAGCAGTTCTTC. Translation gives CASSVDGGRPLGSYNEQFF. The full variable domain, its missing parts supplied by reference TRBV7-6 and TRBJ2-1, is GAGVSQSPRYKVTKRGQDVALRCDPISGHVSLYWYRQALGQGPEFLTYFNYEAQQDKSGLPNDRFSAERPEGSISTLTIQRTEQRDSAMYRCASSVDGGRPLGSYNEQFFGPGTRLTVL.

The chain couples TRBV4-1 to TRBJ1-2, with D possibly matching TRBD1 (5 bases). Germline-derived CDR1 and CDR2 are MGHRA and YSYEKL. V lost 5 bases and J 6 bases, leaving 25 bases between the germline ends. The CDR3 sequence is 17 residues long. CDR3: CASSNFPQGLVGNGYTF. DNA of the CDR3: TGCGCCAGCAGCAATTTTCCCCAGGGCCTCGTGGGGAATGGCTACACCTTC.

V usage is TRBV20-1 and J usage is TRBJ2-1; weak D call: TRBD1 (5 bases). Germline V gene lookup returns CDR1 DFQATT and CDR2 SNEGSKA (reference sequence). The germline V and J ends were trimmed by 3 bases and 12 bases, with 12 bases remaining between them. CDR3 length: 11 amino acids. The CDR3 sequence is CSARNQGGQFF. The CDR3 DNA is TGCAGTGCTAGGAACCAGGGTGGGCAGTTCTTC.

The chain carries TRBV5-4 and TRBJ1-1; 10 bases match TRBD1. Looked up from germline, CDR1 is SGHNT and CDR2 is YYREEE (reference sequence). Unmatched junction bases numbered 0, after V lost 0 bases and J lost 4 bases. The length of the CDR3 is 14 residues. CDR3 loop: CASSLGTGGTEAFF. In nucleotides, the CDR3 is TGTGCCAGCAGCTTGGGGACAGGGGGCACTGAAGCTTTCTTT.